The present TCR beta chain was sequenced within a study of blood T cell repertoires in COVID-19. Looking at the study overall: From the United States, Italy and Spain came samples of acute and convalescent COVID-19. The cDNA or gDNA used as material had been derived from T cells, B-cell-depleted T cells, or PBMCs.

In the authors' methods: Estimation of nucleated cell counts was performed using reference gene primer amplification. Here immunoSEQ multiplex PCR was the method, and the copy in TCRdb shows in-frame clones only, minus some. The V and J calls and clone size are taken from that table; D and trimming were inferred from the DNA. Among 110,000 to 150,000 clones listed, over 75% were seen once. This CDR3 region has 12 residues. Germline V lookup: CDR1 MGHDK, CDR2 SYGVNS. V lost 5 bases and J lost 10; bases outside the gene matches: 3. The clonotype was recovered from a man in his 70s with acute or convalescent COVID-19. J is TRBJ2-1 and V is TRBV25-1; 9 nucleotides line up with TRBD2. Material for sequencing was peripheral blood. CDR3 nucleotides: TGTGCCAGCAGTACTAGCGGGCCGGAGCAGTTCTTC. Translation gives CASSTSGPEQFF. The full variable domain, with the rest looked up from reference TRBV25-1 and TRBJ2-1, is EADIYQTPRYLVIGTGKKITLECSQTMGHDKMYWYQQDPGMELHLIHYSYGVNSTEKGDLSSESTVSRIRTEHFPLTLESARPSHTSQYLCASSTSGPEQFFGPGTRLTVL.